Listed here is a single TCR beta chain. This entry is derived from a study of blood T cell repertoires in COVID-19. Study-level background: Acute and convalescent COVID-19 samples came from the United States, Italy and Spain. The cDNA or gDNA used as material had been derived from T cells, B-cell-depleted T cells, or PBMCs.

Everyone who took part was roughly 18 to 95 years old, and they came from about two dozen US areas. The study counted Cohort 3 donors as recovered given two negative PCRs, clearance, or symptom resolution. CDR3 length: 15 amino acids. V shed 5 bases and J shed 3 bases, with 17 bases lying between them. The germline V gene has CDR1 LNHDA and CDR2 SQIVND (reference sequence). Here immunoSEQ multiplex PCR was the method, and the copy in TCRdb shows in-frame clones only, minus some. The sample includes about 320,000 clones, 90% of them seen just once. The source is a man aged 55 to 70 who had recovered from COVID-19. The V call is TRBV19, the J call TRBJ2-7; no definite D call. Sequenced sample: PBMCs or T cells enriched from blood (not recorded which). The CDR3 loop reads CASSSIIERHYEQYF. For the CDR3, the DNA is TGTGCCAGTAGTTCAATCATAGAAAGACACTACGAGCAGTACTTC.